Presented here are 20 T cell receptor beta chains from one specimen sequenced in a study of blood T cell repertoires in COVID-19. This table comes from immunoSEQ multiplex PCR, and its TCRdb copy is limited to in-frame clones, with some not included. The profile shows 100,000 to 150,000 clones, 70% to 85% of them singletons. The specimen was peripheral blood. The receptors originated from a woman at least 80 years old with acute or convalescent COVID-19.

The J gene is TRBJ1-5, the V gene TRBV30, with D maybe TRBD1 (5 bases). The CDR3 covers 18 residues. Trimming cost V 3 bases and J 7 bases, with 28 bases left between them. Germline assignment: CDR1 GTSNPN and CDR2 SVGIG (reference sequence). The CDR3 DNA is TGTGCCTGGAGCCCGGGATTCGGGAGAGGGGCCGGGGGGCAGCCCCAGCATTTT. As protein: CAWSPGFGRGAGGQPQHF.

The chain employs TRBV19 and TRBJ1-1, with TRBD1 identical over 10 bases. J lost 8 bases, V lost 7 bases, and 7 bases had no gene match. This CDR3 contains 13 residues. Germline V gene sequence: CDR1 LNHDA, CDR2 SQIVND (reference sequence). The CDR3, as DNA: TGTGCCAGTACCCCGACAGGGGGCGCCGAAGCTTTCTTT. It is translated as CASTPTGGAEAFF.

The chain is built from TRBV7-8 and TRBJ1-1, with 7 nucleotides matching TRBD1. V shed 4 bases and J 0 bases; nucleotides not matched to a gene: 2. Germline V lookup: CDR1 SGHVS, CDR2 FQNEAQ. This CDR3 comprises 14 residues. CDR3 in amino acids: CASSSRGMNTEAFF. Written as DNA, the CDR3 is TGTGCCAGCAGCTCCAGGGGGATGAACACTGAAGCTTTCTTT.

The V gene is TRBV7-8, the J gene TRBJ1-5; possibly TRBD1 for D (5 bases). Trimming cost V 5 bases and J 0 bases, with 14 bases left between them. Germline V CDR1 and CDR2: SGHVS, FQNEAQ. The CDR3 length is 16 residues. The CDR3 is CASSRGADYSNQPQHF. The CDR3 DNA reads TGTGCCAGCAGCCGAGGGGCAGACTATAGCAATCAGCCCCAGCATTTT.

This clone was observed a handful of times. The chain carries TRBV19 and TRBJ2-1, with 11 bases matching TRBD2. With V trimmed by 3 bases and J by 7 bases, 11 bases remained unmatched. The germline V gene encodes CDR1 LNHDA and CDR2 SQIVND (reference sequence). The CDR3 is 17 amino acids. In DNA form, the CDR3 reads TGTGCCAGTAGTATTACCGTCACTAGCGGGAGACGAAATGAGCAGTTCTTC. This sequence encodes CASSITVTSGRRNEQFF.

The CDR3 here is CASSQGQGGAYEQYF. CDR3 in DNA: TGTGCCAGCAGCCAAGGACAGGGTGGCGCCTACGAGCAGTACTTC. The rearrangement links TRBV14 to TRBJ2-7, with TRBD1 matching over 7 bases. The CDR3 consists of 15 residues. Germline-derived CDR1 and CDR2 are SGHDN and FVKESK. The V gene end was trimmed by 1 base and the J gene end by 2 bases; junction bases not matched to a gene: 5.

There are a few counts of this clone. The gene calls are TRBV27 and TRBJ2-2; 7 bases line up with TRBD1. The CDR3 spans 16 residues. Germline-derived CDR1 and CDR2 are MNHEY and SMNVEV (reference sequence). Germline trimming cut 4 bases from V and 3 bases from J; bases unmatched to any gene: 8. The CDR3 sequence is CASSSNKGGDTGELFF. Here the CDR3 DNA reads TGTGCCAGCAGTTCGAATAAAGGGGGCGACACCGGGGAGCTGTTTTTT.

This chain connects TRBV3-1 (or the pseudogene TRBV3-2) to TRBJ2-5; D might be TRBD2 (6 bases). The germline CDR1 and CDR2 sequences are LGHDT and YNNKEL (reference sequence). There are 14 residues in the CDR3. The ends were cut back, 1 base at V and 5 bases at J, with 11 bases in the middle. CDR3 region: CASSQGRGMETQYF. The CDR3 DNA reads TGTGCCAGCAGCCAAGGTCGCGGGATGGAGACCCAGTACTTC.

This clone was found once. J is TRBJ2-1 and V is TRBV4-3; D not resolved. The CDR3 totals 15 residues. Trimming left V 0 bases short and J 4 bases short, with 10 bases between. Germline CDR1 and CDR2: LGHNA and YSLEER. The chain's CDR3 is CASSQDTEKYNEQFF. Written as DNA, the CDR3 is TGCGCCAGCAGCCAAGACACAGAGAAGTACAATGAGCAGTTCTTC.

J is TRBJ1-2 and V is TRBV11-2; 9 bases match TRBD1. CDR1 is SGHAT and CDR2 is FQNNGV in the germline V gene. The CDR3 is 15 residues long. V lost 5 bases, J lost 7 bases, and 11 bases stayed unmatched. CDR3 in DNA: TGTGCCAGCAGCGCCCGACAGGGGGTGAGTTCTGGCTACACCTTC. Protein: CASSARQGVSSGYTF.

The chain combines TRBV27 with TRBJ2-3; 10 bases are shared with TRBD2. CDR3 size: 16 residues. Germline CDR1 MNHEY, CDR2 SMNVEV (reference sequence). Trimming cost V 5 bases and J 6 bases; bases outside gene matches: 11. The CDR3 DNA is TGTGCCAGCAGTCCCCCCATAGCGGGAGGTGGTGATACGCAGTATTTT. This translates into CASSPPIAGGGDTQYF.

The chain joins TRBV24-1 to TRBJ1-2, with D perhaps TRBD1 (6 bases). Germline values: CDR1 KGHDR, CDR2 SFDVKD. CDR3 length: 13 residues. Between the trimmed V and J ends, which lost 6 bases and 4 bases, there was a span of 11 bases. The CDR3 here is CATSQGFGYGYTF. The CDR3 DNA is TGTGCCACCAGTCAGGGGTTCGGCTATGGCTACACCTTC.

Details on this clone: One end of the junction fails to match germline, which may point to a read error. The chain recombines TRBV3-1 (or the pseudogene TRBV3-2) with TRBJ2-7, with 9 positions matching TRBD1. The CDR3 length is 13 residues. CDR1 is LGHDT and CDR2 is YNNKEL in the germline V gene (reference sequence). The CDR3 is CASSRNAQGAEHF. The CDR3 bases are TGTGCCAGCAGCCGAAACGCACAGGGGGCAGAACACTTC.

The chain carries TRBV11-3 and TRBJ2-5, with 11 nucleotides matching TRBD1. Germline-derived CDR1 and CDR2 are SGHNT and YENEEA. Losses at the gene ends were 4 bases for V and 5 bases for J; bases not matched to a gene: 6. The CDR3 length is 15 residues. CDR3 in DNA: TGTGCCAGCAGCTCCGGACAGGGGGCAGGGGAGACCCAGTACTTC. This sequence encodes CASSSGQGAGETQYF.

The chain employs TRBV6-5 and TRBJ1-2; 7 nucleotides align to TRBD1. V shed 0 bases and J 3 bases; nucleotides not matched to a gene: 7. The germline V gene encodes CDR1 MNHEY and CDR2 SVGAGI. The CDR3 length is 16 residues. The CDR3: CASSYSEGAMDYGYTF. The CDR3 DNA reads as TGTGCCAGCAGTTACTCGGAGGGGGCGATGGACTATGGCTACACCTTC.

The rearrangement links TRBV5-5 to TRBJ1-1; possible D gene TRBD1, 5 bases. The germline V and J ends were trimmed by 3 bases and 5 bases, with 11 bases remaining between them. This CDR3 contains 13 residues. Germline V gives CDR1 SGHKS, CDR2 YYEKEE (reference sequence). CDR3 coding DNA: TGTGCCAGCAGCTGGGGCCCGAATACTGAAGCTTTCTTT. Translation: CASSWGPNTEAFF.

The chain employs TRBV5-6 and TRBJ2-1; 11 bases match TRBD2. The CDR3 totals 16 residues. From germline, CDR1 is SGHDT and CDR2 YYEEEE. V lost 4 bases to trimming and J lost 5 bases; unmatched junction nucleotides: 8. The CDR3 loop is CASSIQLAGEHNEQFF. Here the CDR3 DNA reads TGTGCCAGCAGCATTCAACTAGCGGGAGAACACAATGAGCAGTTCTTC.

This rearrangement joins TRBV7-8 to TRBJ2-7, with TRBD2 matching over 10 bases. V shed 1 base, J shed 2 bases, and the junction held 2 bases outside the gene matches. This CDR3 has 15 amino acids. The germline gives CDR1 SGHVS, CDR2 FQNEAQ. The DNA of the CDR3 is TGTGCCAGCAGCTTAGAAGCGGGAGGGGCCTACGAGCAGTACTTC. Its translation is CASSLEAGGAYEQYF.

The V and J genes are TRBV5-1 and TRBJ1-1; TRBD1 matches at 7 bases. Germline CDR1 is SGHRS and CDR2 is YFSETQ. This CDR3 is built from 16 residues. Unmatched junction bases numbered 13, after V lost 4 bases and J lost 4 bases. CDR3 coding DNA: TGCGCCAGCAGCGAAACCCGACAGGGTGGGATCACTGAAGCTTTCTTT. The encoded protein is CASSETRQGGITEAFF.

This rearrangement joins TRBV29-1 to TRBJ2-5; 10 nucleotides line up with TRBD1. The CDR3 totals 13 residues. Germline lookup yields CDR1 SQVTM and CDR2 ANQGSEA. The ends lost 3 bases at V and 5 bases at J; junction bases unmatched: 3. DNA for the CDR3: TGCAGCGTTGATCCGACAGGGGGCGAGACCCAGTACTTC. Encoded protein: CSVDPTGGETQYF.